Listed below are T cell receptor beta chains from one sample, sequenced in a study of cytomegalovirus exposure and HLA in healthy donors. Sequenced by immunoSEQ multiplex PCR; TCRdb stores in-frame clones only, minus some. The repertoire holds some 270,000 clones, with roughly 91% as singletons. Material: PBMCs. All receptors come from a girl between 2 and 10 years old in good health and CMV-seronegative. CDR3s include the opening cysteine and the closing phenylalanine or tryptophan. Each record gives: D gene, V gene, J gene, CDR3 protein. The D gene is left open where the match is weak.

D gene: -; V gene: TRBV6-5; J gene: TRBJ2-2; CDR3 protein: CASSYMGANTGELFF
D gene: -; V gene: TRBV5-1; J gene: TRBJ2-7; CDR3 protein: CASSLMGGPYEQYF
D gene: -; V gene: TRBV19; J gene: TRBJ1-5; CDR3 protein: CASSTVRGAQPQHF
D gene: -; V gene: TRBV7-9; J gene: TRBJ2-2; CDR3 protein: CASSLPSGDANTGELFF
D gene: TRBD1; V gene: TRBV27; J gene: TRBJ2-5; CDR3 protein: CASSDRGETQYF
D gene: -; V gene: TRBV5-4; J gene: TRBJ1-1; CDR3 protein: CASSYGGLGREAFF
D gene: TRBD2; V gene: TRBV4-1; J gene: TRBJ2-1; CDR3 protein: CASSQEVTSGEQFF
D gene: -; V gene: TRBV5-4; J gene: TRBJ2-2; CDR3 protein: CASSLTNTGELFF
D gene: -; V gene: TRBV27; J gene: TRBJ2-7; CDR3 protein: CASSLRRTLSYEQYF
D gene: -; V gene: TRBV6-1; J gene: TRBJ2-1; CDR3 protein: CASSEGGVSEQFF
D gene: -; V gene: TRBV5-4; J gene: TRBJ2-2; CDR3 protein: CASSLTGPVGELFF
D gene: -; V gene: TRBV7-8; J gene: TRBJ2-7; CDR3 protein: CASSLEGGASYEQYF
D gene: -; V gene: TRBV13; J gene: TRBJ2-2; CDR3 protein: CASSLGQGNTGELFF
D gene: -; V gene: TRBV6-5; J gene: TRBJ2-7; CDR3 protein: CASSYSGYYEQYF
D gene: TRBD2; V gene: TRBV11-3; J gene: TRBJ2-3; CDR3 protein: CASSLGGGTSSDTQYF
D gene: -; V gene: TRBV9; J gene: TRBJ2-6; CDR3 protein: CASSQTPQGYGANVLTF
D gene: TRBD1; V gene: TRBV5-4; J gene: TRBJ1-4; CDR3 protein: CASSTTGGNEKLFF
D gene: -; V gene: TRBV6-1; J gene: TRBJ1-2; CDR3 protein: CASTREGDGYTF
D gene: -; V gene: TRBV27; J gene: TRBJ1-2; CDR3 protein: CASRTHDGGRGYTF
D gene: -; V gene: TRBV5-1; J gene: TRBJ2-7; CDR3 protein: CASSPHGQPYEQYF
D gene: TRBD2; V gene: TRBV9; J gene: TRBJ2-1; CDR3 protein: CASSRLAGGSYNEQFF
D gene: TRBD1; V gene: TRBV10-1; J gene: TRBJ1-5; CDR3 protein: CASSEFRTGKVNQPQHF
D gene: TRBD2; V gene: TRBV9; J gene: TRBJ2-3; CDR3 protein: CASSGGTSGTDTQYF
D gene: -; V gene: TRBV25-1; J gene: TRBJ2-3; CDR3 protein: CASSVGGADTQYF
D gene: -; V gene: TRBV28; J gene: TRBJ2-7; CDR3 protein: CASSYPDSRYEQYF
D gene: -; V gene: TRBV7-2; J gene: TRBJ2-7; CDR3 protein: CASSLVGPNSYEQYF
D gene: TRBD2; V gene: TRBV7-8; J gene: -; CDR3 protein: CASSLGGSTYEQYF
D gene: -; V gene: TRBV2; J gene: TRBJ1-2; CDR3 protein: CASPPEGTGYTF
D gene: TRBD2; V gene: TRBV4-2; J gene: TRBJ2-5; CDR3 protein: CASSQYGTSGVETQYF
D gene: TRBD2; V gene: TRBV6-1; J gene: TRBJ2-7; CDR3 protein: CASGGRGEEQYF
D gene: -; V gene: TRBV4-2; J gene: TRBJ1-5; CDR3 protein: CASSDEGHGHQPQHF
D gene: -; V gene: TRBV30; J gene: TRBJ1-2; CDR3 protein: CAWSTGLYGYTF
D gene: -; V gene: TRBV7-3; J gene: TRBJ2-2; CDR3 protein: CASSPDYTNTGELFF
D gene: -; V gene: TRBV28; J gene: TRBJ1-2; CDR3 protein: CASQHLRGEYGYTF
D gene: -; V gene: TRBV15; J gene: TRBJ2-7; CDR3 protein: CATSSETAYEQYF
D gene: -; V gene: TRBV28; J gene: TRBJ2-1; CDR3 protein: CASSFNTNNEQFF
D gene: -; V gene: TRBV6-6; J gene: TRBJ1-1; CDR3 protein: CASSYLRGTNTEAFF
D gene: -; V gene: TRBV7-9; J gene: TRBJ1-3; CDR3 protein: CASSEGALVLSGNTIYF
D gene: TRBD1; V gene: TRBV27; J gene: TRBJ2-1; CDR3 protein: CASYSGGPYNEQFF
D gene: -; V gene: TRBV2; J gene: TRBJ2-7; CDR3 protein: CASSQGGNEQYF
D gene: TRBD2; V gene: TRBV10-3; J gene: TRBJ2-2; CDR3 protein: CASSPREGPTGELFF
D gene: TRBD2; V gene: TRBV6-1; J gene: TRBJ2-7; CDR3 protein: CASSVGLAGFYEQYF
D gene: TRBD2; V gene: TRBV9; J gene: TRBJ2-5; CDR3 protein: CASSVGTSGGETQYF
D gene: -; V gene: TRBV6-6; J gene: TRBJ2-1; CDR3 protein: CASSREAGRRGNEQFF
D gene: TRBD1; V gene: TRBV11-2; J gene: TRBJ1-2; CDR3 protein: CASSPPGQGYGYTF
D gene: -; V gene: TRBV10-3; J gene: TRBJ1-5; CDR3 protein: CAISERAAGWGSNQPQHF
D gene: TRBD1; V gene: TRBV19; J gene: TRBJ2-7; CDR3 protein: CASSIGGTGGTYEQYF
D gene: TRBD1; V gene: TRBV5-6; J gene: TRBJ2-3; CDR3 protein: CASSKGTATDTQYF
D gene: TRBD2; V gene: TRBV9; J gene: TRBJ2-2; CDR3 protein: CASSVVPLAGVTGELFF